This T cell receptor beta chain was documented in a study of blood T cell repertoires in COVID-19 (dated by TCRdb to about 2020). Regarding the research as a whole: Collaborator samples came from the United States, Italy and Spain and covered acute and convalescent phases of COVID-19. The prospective study material was composed of cDNA or gDNA derived from T cells, B-cell-depleted T cells, or PBMCs. Subjects who had been exposed to COVID-19, were actively infected with it, or had recovered from it provided the deeply sampled blood TCRbeta repertoires that made up the dataset. A freely available public database, intended as a resource for researchers studying the immune response to SARS-CoV-2, is where the repertoires were released. Samples came from the ongoing ImmuneRACE study (first 160 participants) plus 1,254 subjects from 6 global collaborators. Nearly every sample came with metadata listing a de-identified subject ID, COVID-19 status, age in years and sex. Where available, HLA class I and class II types were taken from metadata supplied by the sample provider and were not determined by assay-based typing. The paper's findings and limits, for the study overall: The quantity of clinical and demographic metadata differed by source and by participant and was supplied without curation.

The germline V gene sets CDR1 to SNHLY and CDR2 to FYNNEI. The CDR3 runs 15 amino acids, cysteine and phenylalanine included. Only the CDR3 DNA is retained, 45 bases long and in frame from the first base. V is clipped by 4 bases and J by 3 bases, and the sequence between their germline boundaries is 14 bases long. At one collaborating source in Seattle, patients were enrolled during active infection and were followed longitudinally through the course of disease. Each collaborating institution followed its own protocols to collect whole blood in K2EDTA tubes. Collaborator samples were shipped for TCRbeta analysis as frozen whole blood, isolated PBMCs, or DNA extracted from either sample type. TCRbeta CDR3 regions were amplified from genomic DNA using the immunoSEQ Assay, a bias-controlled multiplex PCR. The original pipeline was this. The number of nucleated cells in each sample was estimated by amplification of reference gene primers within the assay. To quantify the absolute abundance of each unique TCRbeta CDR3 rearrangement, sequence reads were collapsed and filtered. For each sample, productive Simpson clonality was calculated as the square root of Simpson's diversity index across productive rearrangements. TCRdb mirrors the immuneACCESS table, restricted to in-frame sequences. Some clones are absent from its copies; in checked studies, under half trace to an unresolved V gene, and the reason for the others is unknown. V and J calls and clone size come straight from that table; D and trimming were deduced from the DNA. Across this sample there are 350,000 to 450,000 clones, with approximately 87% seen only once. Clones ranked in the top ten supply 2.3% of the sample.

Comment on this clone: Its antigen is still unknown. It has no much larger one-base neighbor in the sample; base qualities were not kept.

The clonotype originates from a woman in her sixties or seventies with COVID-19, enrolled during active disease. Recombination linked TRBV2 to TRBJ2-3; TRBD2 is a possible D gene, resting on 6 matching bases. Sequencing input: peripheral blood. The CDR3 has the sequence CASSVGGVRTDTQYF. The DNA is as follows: TGTGCCAGCAGTGTTGGCGGGGTTAGGACAGATACGCAGTATTTT.